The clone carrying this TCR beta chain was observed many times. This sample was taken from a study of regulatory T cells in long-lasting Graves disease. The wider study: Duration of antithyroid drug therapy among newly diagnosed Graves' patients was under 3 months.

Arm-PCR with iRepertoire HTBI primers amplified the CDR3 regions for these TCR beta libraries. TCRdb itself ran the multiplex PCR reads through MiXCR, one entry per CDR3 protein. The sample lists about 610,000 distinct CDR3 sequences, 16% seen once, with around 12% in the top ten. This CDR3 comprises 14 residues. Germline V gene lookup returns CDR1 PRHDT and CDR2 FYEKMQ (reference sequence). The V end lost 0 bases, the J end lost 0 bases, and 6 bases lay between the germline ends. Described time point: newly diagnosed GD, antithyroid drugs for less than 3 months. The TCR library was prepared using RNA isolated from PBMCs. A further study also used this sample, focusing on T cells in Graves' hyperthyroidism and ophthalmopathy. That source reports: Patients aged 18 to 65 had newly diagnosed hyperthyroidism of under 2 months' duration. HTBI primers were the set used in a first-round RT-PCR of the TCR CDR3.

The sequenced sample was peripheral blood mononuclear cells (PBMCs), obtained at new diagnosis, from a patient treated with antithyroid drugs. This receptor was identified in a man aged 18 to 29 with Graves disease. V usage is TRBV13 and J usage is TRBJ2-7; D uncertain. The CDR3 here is CASSLGLFSYEQYF. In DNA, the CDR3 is TGTGCCAGCAGCTTAGGCCTCTTCTCCTACGAGCAGTACTTC. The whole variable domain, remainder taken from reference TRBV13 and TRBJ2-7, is AAGVIQSPRHLIKEKRETATLKCYPIPRHDTVYWYQQGPGQDPQFLISFYEKMQSDKGSIPDRFSAQQFSDYHSELNMSSLELGDSALYFCASSLGLFSYEQYFGPGTRLTVT.